The clone carrying this T cell receptor beta chain was seen only once. What it binds is not known. The sample is drawn from a study of T cell clones after liver transplantation. Study context: TCRbeta sequencing after a pre-transplant mixed lymphocyte reaction identified graft-donor-reactive clones, later tracked in post-transplant blood. Third-party-reactive TCRbeta sequences from pre-transplant mixed lymphocyte reactions served as antigen-independent comparators.

Whole-study results and caveats: Donor-reactive sequences fell more than third party-reactive ones, suggesting partial deletion.

Sequencing used immunoSEQ multiplex PCR; TCRdb keeps in-frame clones, though not all of them. The repertoire includes just over 60,000 clones, 60% to 80% of them detected once, and 15% sits in the top ten. The CDR3 runs to 15 residues. V was shortened by 5 bases and J by 4 bases, with 12 bases between the two germline ends. CDR1 is LNHDA, CDR2 SQIVND, per germline (reference sequence). The sample consisted of CD4+ T cells from blood, taken before liver transplant. This clonotype originated in a human donor who received a liver transplant. The chain uses TRBV19 and TRBJ2-6; D perhaps matches TRBD1 (5 bases). The CDR3 sequence: CASSGTGPGANVLTF. CDR3 in DNA: TGTGCCAGTAGTGGTACAGGACCCGGGGCCAACGTCCTGACTTTC.